This T cell receptor beta chain was sequenced in a study of blood T cell repertoires in COVID-19. The repertoire was sequenced with immunoSEQ multiplex PCR; TCRdb's copy has only in-frame clones and lacks some. The table lists fewer than 450,000 clones, more than 85% of them singletons. This CDR3 contains 14 residues. The germline V and J ends were trimmed by 3 bases and 2 bases, with 9 bases remaining between them. Germline assignment: CDR1 SGDLS and CDR2 YYNGEE. Sequencing used PBMCs or T cells enriched from blood (not recorded which). The chain uses TRBV9 and TRBJ1-5, with a possible D match to TRBD1 (5 bases). The clonotype comes from a woman aged 25 to 39 who had recovered from COVID-19. DNA of the CDR3: TGTGCCAGCAGCGAGGGGTATCGCAATCAGCCCCAGCATTTT. It yields the protein CASSEGYRNQPQHF. The variable domain in full, completed from reference TRBV9 and TRBJ1-5, reads DSGVTQTPKHLITATGQRVTLRCSPRSGDLSVYWYQQSLDQGLQFLIQYYNGEERAKGNILERFSAQQFPDLHSELNLSSLELGDSALYFCASSEGYRNQPQHFGDGTRLSIL.